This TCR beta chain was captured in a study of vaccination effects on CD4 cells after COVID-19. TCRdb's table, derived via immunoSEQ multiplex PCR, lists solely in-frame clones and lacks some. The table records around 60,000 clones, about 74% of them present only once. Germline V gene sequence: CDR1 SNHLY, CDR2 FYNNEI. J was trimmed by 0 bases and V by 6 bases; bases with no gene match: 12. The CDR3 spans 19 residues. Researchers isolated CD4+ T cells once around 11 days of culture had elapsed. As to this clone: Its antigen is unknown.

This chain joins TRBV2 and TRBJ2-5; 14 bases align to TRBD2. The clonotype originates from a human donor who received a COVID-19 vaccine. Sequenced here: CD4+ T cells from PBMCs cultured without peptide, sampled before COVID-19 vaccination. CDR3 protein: CASSRERTSGGMYQETQYF. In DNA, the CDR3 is TGTGCCAGCAGCCGGGAGCGGACTAGCGGGGGGATGTACCAAGAGACCCAGTACTTC.